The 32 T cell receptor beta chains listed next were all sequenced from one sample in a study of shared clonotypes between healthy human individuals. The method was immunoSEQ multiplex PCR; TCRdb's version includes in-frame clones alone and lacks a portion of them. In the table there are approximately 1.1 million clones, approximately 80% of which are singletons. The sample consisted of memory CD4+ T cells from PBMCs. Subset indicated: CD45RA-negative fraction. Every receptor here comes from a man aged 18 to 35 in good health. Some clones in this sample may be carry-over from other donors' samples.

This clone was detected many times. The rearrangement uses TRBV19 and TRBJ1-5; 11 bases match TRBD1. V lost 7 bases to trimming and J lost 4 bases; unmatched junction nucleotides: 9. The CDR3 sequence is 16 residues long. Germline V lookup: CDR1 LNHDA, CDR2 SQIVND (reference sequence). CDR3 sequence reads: CASTMDRGRPNQPQHF. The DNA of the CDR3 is TGTGCCAGTACCATGGACAGGGGGCGGCCAAATCAGCCCCAGCATTTT.

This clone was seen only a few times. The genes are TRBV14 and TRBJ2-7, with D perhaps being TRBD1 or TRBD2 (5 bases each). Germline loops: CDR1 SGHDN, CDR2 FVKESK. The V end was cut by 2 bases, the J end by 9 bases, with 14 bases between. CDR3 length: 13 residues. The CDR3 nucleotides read TGTGCCAGCAGCCAACTGGGGGTGAGCAGGCAGTACTTC. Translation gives CASSQLGVSRQYF.

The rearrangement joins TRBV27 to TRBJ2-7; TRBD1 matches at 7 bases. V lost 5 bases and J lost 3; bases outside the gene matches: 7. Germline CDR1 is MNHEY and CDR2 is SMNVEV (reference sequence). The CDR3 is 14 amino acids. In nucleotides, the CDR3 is TGTGCCAGCAGTCCCCGACAGGGCGGCTACGAGCAGTACTTC. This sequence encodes CASSPRQGGYEQYF.

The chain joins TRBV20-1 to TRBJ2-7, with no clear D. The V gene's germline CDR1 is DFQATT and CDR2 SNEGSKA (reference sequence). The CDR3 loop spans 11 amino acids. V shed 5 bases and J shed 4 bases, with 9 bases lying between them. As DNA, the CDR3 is TGCAGTGCTCTAGTCGGGTACGAGCAGTACTTC. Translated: CSALVGYEQYF.

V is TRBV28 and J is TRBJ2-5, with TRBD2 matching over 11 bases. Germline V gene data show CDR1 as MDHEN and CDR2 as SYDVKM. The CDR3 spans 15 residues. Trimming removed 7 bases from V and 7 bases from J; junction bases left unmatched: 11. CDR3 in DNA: TGTGCCAGCACCTTAGCGGGAGGGATGTCTGGGACCCAGTACTTC. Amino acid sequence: CASTLAGGMSGTQYF. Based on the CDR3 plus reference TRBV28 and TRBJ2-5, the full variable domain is DVKVTQSSRYLVKRTGEKVFLECVQDMDHENMFWYRQDPGLGLRLIYFSYDVKMKEKGDIPEGYSVSREKKERFSLILESASTNQTSMYLCASTLAGGMSGTQYFGPGTRLLVL.

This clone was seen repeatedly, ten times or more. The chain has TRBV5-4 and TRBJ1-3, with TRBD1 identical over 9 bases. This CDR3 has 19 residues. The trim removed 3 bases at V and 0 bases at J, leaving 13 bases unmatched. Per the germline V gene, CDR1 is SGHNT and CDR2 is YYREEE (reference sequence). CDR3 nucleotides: TGTGCCAGCAGCTGGGGGGGGACAGGGCCCATCTACTCTGGAAACACCATATATTTT. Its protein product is CASSWGGTGPIYSGNTIYF. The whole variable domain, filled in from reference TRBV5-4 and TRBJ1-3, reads ETGVTQSPTHLIKTRGQQVTLRCSSQSGHNTVSWYQQALGQGPQFIFQYYREEENGRGNFPPRFSGLQFPNYSSELNVNALELDDSALYLCASSWGGTGPIYSGNTIYFGEGSWLTVV.

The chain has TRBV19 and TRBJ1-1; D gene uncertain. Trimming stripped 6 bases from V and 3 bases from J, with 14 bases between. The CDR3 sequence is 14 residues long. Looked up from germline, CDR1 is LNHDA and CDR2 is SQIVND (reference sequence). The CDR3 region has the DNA TGTGCCAGTAGACCAAGGGTTGGTGACACTGAAGCTTTCTTT. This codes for CASRPRVGDTEAFF.

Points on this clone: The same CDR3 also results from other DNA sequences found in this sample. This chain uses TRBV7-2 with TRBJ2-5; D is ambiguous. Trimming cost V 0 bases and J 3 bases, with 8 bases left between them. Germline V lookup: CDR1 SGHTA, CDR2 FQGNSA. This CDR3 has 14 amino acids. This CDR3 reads CASSLAGTKETQYF. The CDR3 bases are TGTGCCAGCAGCTTAGCGGGTACGAAAGAGACCCAGTACTTC.

CDR3 nucleotides: TGTGCCAGCAGCTCGCCGAGGGAGGGGAACACTGAAGCTTTCTTT. Amino acids: CASSSPREGNTEAFF. V gene TRBV5-4 combines with J gene TRBJ1-1; the D is unclear. The CDR3 runs 15 residues. Germline V gene data show CDR1 as SGHNT and CDR2 as YYREEE (reference sequence). Trimming pared 3 bases from V and 1 base from J, leaving 13 bases between.

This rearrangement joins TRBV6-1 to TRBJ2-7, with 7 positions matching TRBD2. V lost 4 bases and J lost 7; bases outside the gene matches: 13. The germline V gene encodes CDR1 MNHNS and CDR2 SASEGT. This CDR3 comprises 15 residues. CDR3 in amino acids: CASSAATARTSEQYF. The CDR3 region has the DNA TGTGCCAGCAGTGCCGCTACCGCTCGGACTAGTGAGCAGTACTTC.

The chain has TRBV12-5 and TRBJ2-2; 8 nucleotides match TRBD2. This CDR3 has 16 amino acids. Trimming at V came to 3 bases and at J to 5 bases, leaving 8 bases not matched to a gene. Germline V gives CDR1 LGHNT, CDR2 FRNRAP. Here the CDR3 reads CASGLQRGTGTGELFF. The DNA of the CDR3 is TGTGCTAGTGGTTTACAGCGGGGGACGGGAACCGGGGAGCTGTTTTTT.

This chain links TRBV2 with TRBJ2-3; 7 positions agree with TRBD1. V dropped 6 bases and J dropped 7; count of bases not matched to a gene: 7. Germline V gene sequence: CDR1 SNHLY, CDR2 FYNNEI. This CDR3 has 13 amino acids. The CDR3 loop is CASRQGLLNTQYF. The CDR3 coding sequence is TGTGCCAGCAGACAGGGGCTGTTGAATACGCAGTATTTT.

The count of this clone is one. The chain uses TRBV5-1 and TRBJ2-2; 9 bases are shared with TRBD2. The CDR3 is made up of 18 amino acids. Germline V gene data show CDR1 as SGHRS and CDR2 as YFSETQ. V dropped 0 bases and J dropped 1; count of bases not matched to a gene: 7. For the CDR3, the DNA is TGCGCCAGCAGCTTGGGGAGTGGACTAGCGATGAACACCGGGGAGCTGTTTTTT. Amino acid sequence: CASSLGSGLAMNTGELFF.

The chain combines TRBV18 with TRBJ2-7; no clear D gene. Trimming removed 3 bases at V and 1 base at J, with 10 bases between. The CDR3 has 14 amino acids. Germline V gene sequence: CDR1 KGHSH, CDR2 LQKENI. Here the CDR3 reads CASSPNRASYEQYF. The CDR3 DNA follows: TGTGCCAGCTCACCGAACCGGGCGTCCTACGAGCAGTACTTC.

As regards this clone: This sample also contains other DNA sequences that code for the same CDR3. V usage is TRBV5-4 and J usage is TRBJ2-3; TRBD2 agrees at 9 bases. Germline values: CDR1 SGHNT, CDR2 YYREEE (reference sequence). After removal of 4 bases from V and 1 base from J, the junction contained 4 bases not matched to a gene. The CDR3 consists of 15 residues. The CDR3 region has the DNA TGTGCCAGCAGCCTGGGCGGGAGGGGCACAGATACGCAGTATTTT. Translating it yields CASSLGGRGTDTQYF.

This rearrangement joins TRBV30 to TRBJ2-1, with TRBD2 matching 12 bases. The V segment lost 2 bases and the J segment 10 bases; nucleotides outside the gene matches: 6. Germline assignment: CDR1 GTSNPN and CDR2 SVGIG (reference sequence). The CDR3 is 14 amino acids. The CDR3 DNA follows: TGTGCCTGGAGTCGACTAGCGGGAGTTGGCGAGCAGTTCTTC. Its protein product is CAWSRLAGVGEQFF.

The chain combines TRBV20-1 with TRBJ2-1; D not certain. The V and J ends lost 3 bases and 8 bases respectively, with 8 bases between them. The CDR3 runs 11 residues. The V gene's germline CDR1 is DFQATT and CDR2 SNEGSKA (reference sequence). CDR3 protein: CSASGPDEQFF. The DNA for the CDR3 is TGCAGTGCTAGCGGTCCGGATGAGCAGTTCTTC.

For the CDR3, the DNA is TGTGCCAGCAGTGAACGGGCGGGAGAGTACTACGAGCAGTACTTC. Residues: CASSERAGEYYEQYF. This rearrangement joins TRBV6-1 to TRBJ2-7, with 7 bases fitting TRBD2. The CDR3 totals 15 residues. The trim removed 2 bases at V and 3 bases at J, leaving 7 bases unmatched. Germline lookup yields CDR1 MNHNS and CDR2 SASEGT.

The CDR3 coding sequence is TGTGCCAGCAGCGCCTTTAGATCTAGCGGGAGTACAGATACGCAGTATTTT. Amino acids: CASSAFRSSGSTDTQYF. The genes are TRBV7-9 and TRBJ2-3, with 10 bases identical to TRBD2. CDR3 size: 17 residues. V shed 5 bases and J 3 bases; nucleotides not matched to a gene: 11. Per germline, CDR1 SEHNR and CDR2 FQNEAQ (reference sequence).

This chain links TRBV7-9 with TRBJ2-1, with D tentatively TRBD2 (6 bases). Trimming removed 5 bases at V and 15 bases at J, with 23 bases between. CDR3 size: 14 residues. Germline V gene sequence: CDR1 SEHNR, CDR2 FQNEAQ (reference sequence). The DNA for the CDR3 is TGTGCCAGCAGCGAAAAGATGGGACTCCCGACTCGGTTCTTC. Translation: CASSEKMGLPTRFF.

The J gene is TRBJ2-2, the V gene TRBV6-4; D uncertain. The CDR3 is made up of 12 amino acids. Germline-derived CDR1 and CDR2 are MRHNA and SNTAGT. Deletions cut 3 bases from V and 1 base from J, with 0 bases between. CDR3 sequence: CASSENTGELFF. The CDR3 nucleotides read TGTGCCAGCAGTGAGAACACCGGGGAGCTGTTTTTT.

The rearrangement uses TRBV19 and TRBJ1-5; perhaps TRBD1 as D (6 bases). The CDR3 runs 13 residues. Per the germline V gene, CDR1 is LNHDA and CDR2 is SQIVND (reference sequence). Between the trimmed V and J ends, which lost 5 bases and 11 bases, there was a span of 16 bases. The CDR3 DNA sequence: TGTGCCAGTAGTCCCCTTGGGGGGCTGGCCCAGCATTTT. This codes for CASSPLGGLAQHF.

The CDR3 here is CASSVVGGRKETQYF. CDR3 bases: TGTGCCAGCAGCGTAGTTGGCGGAAGAAAAGAGACCCAGTACTTC. This chain connects TRBV9 to TRBJ2-5; D is unresolved. The CDR3 is 15 amino acids. Germline V gene data show CDR1 as SGDLS and CDR2 as YYNGEE. Between the trimmed V and J ends, which lost 0 bases and 3 bases, there was a span of 12 bases.

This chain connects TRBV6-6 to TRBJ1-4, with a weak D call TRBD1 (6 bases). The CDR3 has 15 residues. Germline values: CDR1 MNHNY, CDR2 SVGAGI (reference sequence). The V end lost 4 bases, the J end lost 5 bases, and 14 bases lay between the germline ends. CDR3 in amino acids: CASSFTGSANEKLFF. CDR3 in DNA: TGTGCCAGCAGTTTCACAGGGTCGGCGAATGAAAAACTGTTTTTT.

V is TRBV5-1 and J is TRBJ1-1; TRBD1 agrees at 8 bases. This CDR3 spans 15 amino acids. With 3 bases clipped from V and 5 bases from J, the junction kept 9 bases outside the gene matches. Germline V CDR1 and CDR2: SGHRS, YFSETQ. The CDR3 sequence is CASSSGVRGRTEAFF. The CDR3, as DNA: TGCGCCAGCAGCTCTGGGGTCAGGGGGCGAACTGAAGCTTTCTTT.

Written as DNA, the CDR3 is TGTGCCAGTAGTATAGGTCGGGGTTCAGATACGCAGTATTTT. Protein sequence: CASSIGRGSDTQYF. The chain uses TRBV19 and TRBJ2-3; tentatively, D is TRBD2 (5 bases). The V end lost 1 base, the J end lost 4 bases, and 9 bases lay between the germline ends. The CDR3 contains 14 residues. Germline-derived CDR1 and CDR2 are LNHDA and SQIVND (reference sequence).

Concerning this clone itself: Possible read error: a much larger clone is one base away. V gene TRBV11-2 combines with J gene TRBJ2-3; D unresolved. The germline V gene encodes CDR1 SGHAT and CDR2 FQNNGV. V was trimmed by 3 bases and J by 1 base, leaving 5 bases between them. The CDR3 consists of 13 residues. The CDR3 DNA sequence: TGTGCCAGCAGCTTCCGGGGCACAGATACGCAGTATTTT. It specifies CASSFRGTDTQYF.

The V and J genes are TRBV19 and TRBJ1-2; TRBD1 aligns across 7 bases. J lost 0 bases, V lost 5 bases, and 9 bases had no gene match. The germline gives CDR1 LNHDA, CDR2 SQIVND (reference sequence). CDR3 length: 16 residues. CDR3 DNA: TGTGCCAGTAGTCGCATCGGGACAGACGCTAACTATGGCTACACCTTC. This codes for CASSRIGTDANYGYTF. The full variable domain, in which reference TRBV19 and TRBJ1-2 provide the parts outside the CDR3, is DGGITQSPKYLFRKEGQNVTLSCEQNLNHDAMYWYRQDPGQGLRLIYYSQIVNDFQKGDIAEGYSVSREKKESFPLTVTSAQKNPTAFYLCASSRIGTDANYGYTFGSGTRLTVV.

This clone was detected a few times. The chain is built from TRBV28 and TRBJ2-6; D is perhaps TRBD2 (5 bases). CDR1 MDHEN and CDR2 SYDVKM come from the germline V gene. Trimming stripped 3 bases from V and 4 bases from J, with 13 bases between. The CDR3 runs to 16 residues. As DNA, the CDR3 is TGTGCCAGCAGTTTGGGGATGGGAGCCGGGGCCAACGTCCTGACTTTC. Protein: CASSLGMGAGANVLTF.

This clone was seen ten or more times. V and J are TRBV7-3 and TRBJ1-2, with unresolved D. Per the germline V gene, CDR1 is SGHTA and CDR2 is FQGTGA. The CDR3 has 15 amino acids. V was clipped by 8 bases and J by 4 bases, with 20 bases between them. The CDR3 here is CASALESSSGYGYTF. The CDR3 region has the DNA TGTGCCAGCGCCCTCGAGTCCTCAAGTGGCTATGGCTACACCTTC. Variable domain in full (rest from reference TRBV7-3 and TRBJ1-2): GAGVSQTPSNKVTEKGKYVELRCDPISGHTALYWYRQSLGQGPEFLIYFQGTGAADDSGLPNDRFFAVRPEGSVSTLKIQRTERGDSAVYLCASALESSSGYGYTFGSGTRLTVV.

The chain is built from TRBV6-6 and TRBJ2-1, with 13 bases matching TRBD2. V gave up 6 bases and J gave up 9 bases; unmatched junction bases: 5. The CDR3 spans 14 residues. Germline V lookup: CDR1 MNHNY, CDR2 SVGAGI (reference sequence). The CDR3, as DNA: TGTGCCAGCAGGAGACTAGCGGGAGGTGTTGAGCAGTTCTTC. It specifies CASRRLAGGVEQFF.

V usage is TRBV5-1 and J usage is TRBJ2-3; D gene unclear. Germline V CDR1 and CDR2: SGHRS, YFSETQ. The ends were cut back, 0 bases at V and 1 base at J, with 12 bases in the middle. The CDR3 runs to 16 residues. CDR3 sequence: CASSLEWSTGTDTQYF. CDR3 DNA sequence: TGCGCCAGCAGCTTGGAGTGGAGCACAGGCACAGATACGCAGTATTTT.